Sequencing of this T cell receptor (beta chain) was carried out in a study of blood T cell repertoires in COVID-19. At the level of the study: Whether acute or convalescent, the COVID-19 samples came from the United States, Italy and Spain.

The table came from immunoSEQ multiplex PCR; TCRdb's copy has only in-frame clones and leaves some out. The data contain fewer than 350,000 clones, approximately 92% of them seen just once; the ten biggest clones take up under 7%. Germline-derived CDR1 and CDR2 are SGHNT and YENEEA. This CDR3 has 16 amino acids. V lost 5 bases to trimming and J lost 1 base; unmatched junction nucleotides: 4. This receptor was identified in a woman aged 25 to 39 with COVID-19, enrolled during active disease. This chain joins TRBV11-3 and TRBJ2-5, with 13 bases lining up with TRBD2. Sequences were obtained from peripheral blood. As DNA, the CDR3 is TGTGCCAGCAGCCCAGGGACTAGCGGGGTCCAAGAGACCCAGTACTTC. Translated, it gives CASSPGTSGVQETQYF.